Described below is a single TCR beta chain sequence and its context. It lacks a known antigen. CDR1 and CDR2, looked up from the germline V gene, are LGHNA and YNFKEQ. Taken from cysteine to phenylalanine, the CDR3 has 16 residues. No DNA has been recorded. TCRdb names Illumina HiSeq 2000 as the instrument used. TCR beta cDNA libraries were made by 5'RACE template switching that added a universal primer site and unique molecular identifiers. Priming for cDNA synthesis came from the TCR beta constant segment, and two successive PCR amplification steps followed. The authors' pipeline ran thus. MIGEC was used to demultiplex reads and group reads by UMI, and MiTCR was used to assemble and quantify clonotypes. To exclude erroneous sequences, only TCR cDNA sequences supported by at least two reads were retained. The tcR package was used for downstream repertoire analysis, with clonotypes matched between fractions based on CDR3 nucleotide sequence plus V segment. Antigen specificity was annotated against VDJdb with VDJmatch, allowing one amino acid substitution in CDR3. TCRdb reprocessed the raw reads; every CDR3 protein sequence is a single record, and DNA is not supplied. For this entry, the V and J calls and clone size follow TCRdb and not the study's own pipeline. This specimen's table enumerates roughly 180,000 distinct CDR3 sequences. Just over 20% of the sample comes from the top ten.

HCMV serostatus was determined by detecting HCMV-specific IgG in serum with a commercial ELISA kit. Ficoll density gradient centrifugation was used to isolate peripheral blood mononuclear cells from blood. The sample is drawn from a study of T cells expressing NK-cell markers (TCRdb year 2020). Context from the whole study: In sorted CD3+CD56+NKG2C+, CD3+CD56+NKG2C- and CD3+CD56-NKG2C+ T-cell subsets from about 8 donors, TCR beta-chain repertoires were profiled. Sequencing of the libraries produced 2 x 150 bp reads on Illumina HiSeq 2000/2500, MiSeq or NextSeq. The eight sequenced donors were randomly selected healthy volunteers, three men and five women. Of the eight sequenced donors, seven were found to be HCMV-seropositive and one was found to be HCMV-seronegative.

Overall results and qualifications from the work: Those dominant clonotypes were again the most abundant among CD3+CD56-NKG2C+ cells in a few donors, at about 28.3-60.1%. Whether the expanded NKG2C-expressing T cell clones were specific for HCMV antigens remained unclear. In roughly six donors, the dominant CD3+CD56+NKG2C+ clonotypes ranked among the top 10 CD8+ clonotypes, making up about 1.0-8% of CD8+ T cells.

The V and J genes are TRBV4-2 and TRBJ1-1; TCRdb picks TRBD1, but there is no DNA to check that call. Material for sequencing was blood T cells: a sorted CD56 or NKG2C T cell subset, CD4+ or CD8+ T cells, or bulk PBMC T cells (not recorded which). This clonotype was obtained from a man aged 18-75 years in good health. CDR3 protein: CASSQTVTGGGTEAFF.